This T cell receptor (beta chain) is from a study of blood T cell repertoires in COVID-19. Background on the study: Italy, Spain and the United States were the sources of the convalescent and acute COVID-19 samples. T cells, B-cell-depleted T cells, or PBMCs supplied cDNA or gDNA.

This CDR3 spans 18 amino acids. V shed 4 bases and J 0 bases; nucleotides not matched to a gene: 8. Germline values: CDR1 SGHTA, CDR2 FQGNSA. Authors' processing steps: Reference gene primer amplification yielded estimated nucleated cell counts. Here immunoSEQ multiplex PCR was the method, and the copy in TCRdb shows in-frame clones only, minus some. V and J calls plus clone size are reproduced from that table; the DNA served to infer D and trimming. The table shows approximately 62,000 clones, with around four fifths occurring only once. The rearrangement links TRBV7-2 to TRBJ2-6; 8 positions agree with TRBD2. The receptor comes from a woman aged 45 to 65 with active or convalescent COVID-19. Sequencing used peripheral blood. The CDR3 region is CASSSRGAGVSGANVLTF. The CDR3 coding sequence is TGTGCCAGCAGCTCCCGGGGAGCGGGAGTCTCTGGGGCCAACGTCCTGACTTTC.